This T cell receptor (beta chain) was captured by sequencing in a study of blood T cell repertoires in COVID-19. Germline V gene lookup returns CDR1 LGHNA and CDR2 YNFKEQ. The V end was cut by 1 base, the J end by 3 bases, with 10 bases between. This CDR3 has 15 residues. Authors' processing steps: Nucleated cell number was recorded as an estimate derived from reference gene primer amplification. Clones were read by immunoSEQ multiplex PCR, and TCRdb kept only the in-frame ones, dropping some. V and J calls and clone size are those listed in that table; D and trimming were worked out from the DNA. The data show under 150,000 clones, around 85% seen once.

The sequencing input was peripheral blood. The receptor was isolated from a human donor in a cohort sampled during active COVID-19. V and J are TRBV4-2 and TRBJ1-3; D not resolved. Here the CDR3 reads CASSQGYGGGNTIYF. The DNA of the CDR3 is TGTGCCAGCAGCCAAGGGTACGGAGGTGGAAACACCATATATTTT.